This T cell receptor (beta chain) was sequenced in a study of blood T cell repertoires in COVID-19. As for the study in general: Donors in the United States, Italy and Spain gave samples during acute or convalescent COVID-19.

By share, this clone ranks as medium-sized. The CDR3 is 15 amino acids. CDR1 and CDR2 (germline): SGHVS, FQNEAQ. The V gene lost 1 base and the J gene lost 5 bases, with 15 bases spanning the gap. As originally analysed: Estimated nucleated cell counts came from reference gene primer amplification. Measured with immunoSEQ multiplex PCR; TCRdb has only the in-frame clones, and not every one. The DNA was the basis for D and trimming; V, J and clone size are from that table. Among about 21,000 clones, roughly 84% were seen once, and the ten largest hold about 2.9%. Sample: peripheral blood. The origin of this receptor is a man aged 40-50 years with acute or convalescent COVID-19. J is TRBJ2-7 and V is TRBV7-8; D might be TRBD1 (5 bases). The CDR3 is CASSLGQGTLNEQYF. CDR3 sequence (DNA): TGTGCCAGCAGCTTAGGGCAGGGTACCCTCAACGAGCAGTACTTC. The full variable domain, rest sourced from reference TRBV7-8 and TRBJ2-7, is GAGVSQSPRYKVAKRGQDVALRCDPISGHVSLFWYQQALGQGPEFLTYFQNEAQLDKSGLPSDRFFAERPEGSVSTLKIQRTQQEDSAVYLCASSLGQGTLNEQYFGPGTRLTVT.